Below are 22 T cell receptor beta chains sequenced from a single sample in a study of low-dose radiotherapy and immunotherapy resistance in tumors. The time point was: after trial treatment. This sample's treatment: LDRT plus nivolumab, ipilimumab, low-dose cyclophosphamide and aspirin (RACIN trial). Alpha- and beta-chain coverage of first-strand cDNA came from TRAV- and TRBV-specific primers. TCR amplification involved about 19 PCR cycles with a constant-region primer and V-primer adapter. TCRdb reprocessed the reads with MiXCR, giving one entry per CDR3 protein. The sample records more than 90,000 distinct CDR3 sequences, under 25% being singletons. The sample here was PBMCs, taken after low-dose radiotherapy plus immunotherapy. The receptors derive from a male donor with prostate cancer.

Many counts were recorded for this clonotype. The gene calls are TRBV29-1 and TRBJ2-2; D not resolved. The CDR3 has 13 amino acids. The ends were cut back, 2 bases at V and 2 bases at J, with 6 bases in the middle. In germline, CDR1 is SQVTM, CDR2 ANQGSEA. In DNA, the CDR3 is TGCAGCGTTGAACCCCTTAACACCGGGGAGCTGTTTTTT. As protein: CSVEPLNTGELFF.

Comment on this clonotype: A single base is all that separates this from a far larger clone, so a read error is likely. The chain uses TRBV11-1 and TRBJ2-1, with 12 bases lining up with TRBD1. This CDR3 is built from 14 residues. The V segment lost 6 bases and the J segment 10 bases; nucleotides outside the gene matches: 7. Per germline, CDR1 SGHAT and CDR2 FQDESV (reference sequence). The CDR3 sequence is CASRGTGGNYEQFF. The CDR3 DNA sequence: TGTGCCAGCAGGGGGACAGGGGGCAACTACGAGCAGTTCTTC.

There are a few counts of this clonotype. The V call is TRBV12-3 or TRBV12-4, the J call TRBJ2-1; perhaps TRBD2 as D (6 bases). This CDR3 is built from 15 residues. Trimming left V 6 bases short and J 3 bases short, with 15 bases between. CDR3 region: CASSHDGGIYNEQFF. CDR3 coding DNA: TGTGCCAGCAGCCATGATGGGGGGATCTACAATGAGCAGTTCTTC.

This clonotype was picked up many times. The gene calls are TRBV7-6 and TRBJ2-1, with 9 bases that match TRBD1. CDR1 and CDR2 (germline): SGHVS, FNYEAQ. This CDR3 contains 15 residues. Losses at the gene ends were 5 bases for V and 1 base for J; bases not matched to a gene: 3. In DNA, the CDR3 is TGTGCCAGCAGCGCTGGACAGGGGTCCTACAATGAGCAGTTCTTC. This codes for CASSAGQGSYNEQFF. Full variable domain (remainder filled in from reference TRBV7-6 and TRBJ2-1): GAGVSQSPRYKVTKRGQDVALRCDPISGHVSLYWYRQALGQGPEFLTYFNYEAQQDKSGLPNDRFSAERPEGSISTLTIQRTEQRDSAMYRCASSAGQGSYNEQFFGPGTRLTVL.

The chain combines TRBV11-2 with TRBJ2-7; TRBD2 matches 12 bases. J was trimmed by 0 bases and V by 5 bases; bases with no gene match: 5. CDR1 is SGHAT and CDR2 is FQNNGV in the germline V gene. CDR3 size: 16 residues. DNA of the CDR3: TGTGCCAGCAGCCTGACTAGCGGGGGAGCCTCCTACGAGCAGTACTTC. It yields the protein CASSLTSGGASYEQYF.

V is TRBV4-3 and J is TRBJ2-2; D could derive from TRBD1 or TRBD2 (6 bases each). Germline V CDR1 and CDR2: LGHNA, YSLEER. The CDR3 sequence is 15 residues long. With 1 base removed from V and 6 bases from J, the gap between germline ends came to 12 bases. CDR3 amino acids: CASSQVGGLAGELFF. The CDR3, as DNA: TGCGCCAGCAGCCAAGTGGGGGGCCTGGCCGGGGAGCTGTTTTTT.

This clonotype was seen many times. V usage is TRBV5-1 and J usage is TRBJ1-6; D unclear. Trimming removed 4 bases from V and 0 bases from J, with 11 bases in between. The CDR3 is 16 residues long. Germline V CDR1 and CDR2: SGHRS, YFSETQ. CDR3 sequence (DNA): TGCGCCAGCAGCCCGGGCGGGAGCTCCTATAATTCACCCCTCCACTTT. Amino acids: CASSPGGSSYNSPLHF.

This rearrangement joins TRBV6-2 or TRBV6-3 to TRBJ2-7; 8 bases map to TRBD2. Germline values: CDR1 MNHEY, CDR2 SVGEGT. CDR3 size: 18 residues. Trimming removed 2 bases from V and 0 bases from J; junction bases left unmatched: 12. The CDR3 loop is CASSYRAAGETISYEQYF. In DNA, the CDR3 is TGTGCCAGCAGTTACCGGGCAGCGGGGGAGACTATCTCCTACGAGCAGTACTTC.

This clonotype was seen repeatedly, ten times or more. DNA of the CDR3: TGTGCCAGCAGCACCTGGACTTTTCCGTTCACAGATACGCAGTATTTT. Translation gives CASSTWTFPFTDTQYF. This chain uses TRBV7-8 with TRBJ2-3; a weak D match, TRBD2 (5 bases). This CDR3 has 16 residues. V was cut by 5 bases and J by 2 bases, with 17 bases left in between. The germline V gene has CDR1 SGHVS and CDR2 FQNEAQ.

Ten or more counts support this clonotype. The rearrangement links TRBV7-9 to TRBJ2-3; TRBD2 agrees at 8 bases. This CDR3 contains 17 residues. The V segment lost 3 bases and the J segment 4 bases; nucleotides outside the gene matches: 12. Germline V gene lookup returns CDR1 SEHNR and CDR2 FQNEAQ (reference sequence). This CDR3 is CASSFGAGDPGPDTQYF. Here the CDR3 DNA reads TGTGCCAGCAGCTTCGGAGCGGGGGACCCCGGTCCAGATACGCAGTATTTT.

Ten or more counts support this clonotype. The J gene is TRBJ1-1, the V gene TRBV5-1, with 8 bases that match TRBD1. J gave up 4 bases and V 4 bases, and 9 bases lay outside the gene matches. The CDR3 extends over 15 amino acids. Germline V gives CDR1 SGHRS, CDR2 YFSETQ. This CDR3 is CASSTPRQGSTEAFF. DNA of the CDR3: TGCGCCAGCAGCACGCCCCGACAGGGGAGCACTGAAGCTTTCTTT.

This clonotype was counted ten times or more. V gene TRBV12-3 or TRBV12-4 combines with J gene TRBJ1-6; TRBD1 matches 7 bases. V was pared by 6 bases and J by 7 bases, with 3 bases of the junction left unmatched. The CDR3 loop spans 13 amino acids. CDR3 nucleotides: TGTGCCAGCAGCCGACAGGGAAATTCACCCCTCCACTTT. It translates to CASSRQGNSPLHF.

This clonotype was seen many times. This chain joins TRBV20-1 and TRBJ2-3; D possibly corresponds to TRBD2 (7 bases). The CDR3 contains 16 residues. Germline V gives CDR1 DFQATT, CDR2 SNEGSKA (reference sequence). V was clipped by 0 bases and J by 2 bases, with 15 bases between them. CDR3 sequence: CSARDLGRGATDTQYF. DNA of the CDR3: TGCAGTGCTAGAGATTTGGGCCGGGGGGCCACAGATACGCAGTATTTT.

Remarks on this clonotype: A far larger clone is just one base off, so this is likely a read error. The chain employs TRBV14 and TRBJ2-7; D possibly corresponds to TRBD2 (5 bases). Germline assignment: CDR1 SGHDN and CDR2 FVKESK. The CDR3 sequence is 15 residues long. V lost 5 bases to trimming and J lost 7 bases, with 21 bases between them. For the CDR3, the DNA is TGTGCCAGCAGCATGTTGGGGAGCTCCTACAATGAGCAGTACTTC. It yields the protein CASSMLGSSYNEQYF.

This clonotype appeared many times. The genes are TRBV5-1 and TRBJ2-3; TRBD2 is a possible D gene (5 bases). The germline V gene encodes CDR1 SGHRS and CDR2 YFSETQ. The length of the CDR3 is 17 residues. V lost 3 bases and J lost 3, with 20 bases in between. CDR3 loop: CASSSSFLDGLTDTQYF. CDR3 nucleotide sequence: TGCGCCAGCAGCTCAAGCTTTTTAGATGGACTGACAGATACGCAGTATTTT.

This clonotype has at least ten counts. CDR3 DNA: TGTGCCAGCAGCCCAGGACTAGCAGGGGAGCAGTTCTTC. Translating it yields CASSPGLAGEQFF. The chain combines TRBV11-2 with TRBJ2-1; TRBD2 matches 8 bases. Per the germline V gene, CDR1 is SGHAT and CDR2 is FQNNGV. There are 13 residues in the CDR3. After removal of 5 bases from V and 10 bases from J, the junction contained 7 bases not matched to a gene.

This clonotype was detected many times. The chain employs TRBV11-2 and TRBJ2-1; 8 nucleotides align to TRBD2. Germline assignment: CDR1 SGHAT and CDR2 FQNNGV. The CDR3 loop spans 15 amino acids. Losses at the gene ends were 5 bases for V and 4 bases for J; bases not matched to a gene: 7. The CDR3 here is CASSRAGGGYNEQFF. The DNA for the CDR3 is TGTGCCAGCAGCCGGGCTGGCGGGGGGTACAATGAGCAGTTCTTC.

There are a few counts of this clonotype. The genes are TRBV5-1 and TRBJ1-2; D possibly corresponds to TRBD1 (5 bases). Looked up from germline, CDR1 is SGHRS and CDR2 is YFSETQ. The CDR3 consists of 15 residues. The V and J ends lost 4 bases and 7 bases respectively, with 20 bases between them. The CDR3 nucleotides read TGCGCCAGCAGCCTGACCGCCGTTGGGGCCTTTGGCTACACCTTC. It is translated as CASSLTAVGAFGYTF.

There are many counts of this clonotype. This chain links TRBV19 with TRBJ1-5; 9 bases match TRBD1. The CDR3 sequence is 14 residues long. Germline CDR1 LNHDA, CDR2 SQIVND (reference sequence). Trimming took 8 bases from V and 5 from J; bases not matched to a gene: 7. CDR3 region: CASCTGGVYQPQHF. The DNA for the CDR3 is TGTGCCAGTTGTACAGGGGGCGTGTATCAGCCCCAGCATTTT.

The sample holds many counts of this clonotype. J is TRBJ2-5 and V is TRBV2; D call uncertain. With 5 bases removed from V and 7 bases from J, the gap between germline ends came to 5 bases. Germline V gene lookup returns CDR1 SNHLY and CDR2 FYNNEI. The length of the CDR3 is 10 residues. For the CDR3, the DNA is TGTGCCAGCAGTAAAGTGACCCAGTACTTC. Translating gives CASSKVTQYF.

This clonotype was counted many times. The V gene is TRBV7-8, the J gene TRBJ2-3; 11 nucleotides line up with TRBD2. The CDR3 consists of 18 residues. After removal of 5 bases from V and 2 bases from J, the junction contained 12 bases not matched to a gene. Germline V gene data show CDR1 as SGHVS and CDR2 as FQNEAQ. Here the CDR3 reads CASSPFRAGLAVTDTQYF. The DNA for the CDR3 is TGTGCCAGCAGCCCCTTCCGTGCGGGACTAGCGGTCACAGATACGCAGTATTTT.

This clonotype was found many times. This chain uses TRBV4-1 with TRBJ1-2; TRBD1 matches at 7 bases. CDR3 length equals 14 residues. V was clipped by 1 base and J by 4 bases; unmatched bases: 3. CDR1 MGHRA and CDR2 YSYEKL come from the germline V gene. DNA of the CDR3: TGCGCCAGCAGCCAAGCGCCAGGGGGCTATGGCTACACCTTC. It is translated as CASSQAPGGYGYTF.